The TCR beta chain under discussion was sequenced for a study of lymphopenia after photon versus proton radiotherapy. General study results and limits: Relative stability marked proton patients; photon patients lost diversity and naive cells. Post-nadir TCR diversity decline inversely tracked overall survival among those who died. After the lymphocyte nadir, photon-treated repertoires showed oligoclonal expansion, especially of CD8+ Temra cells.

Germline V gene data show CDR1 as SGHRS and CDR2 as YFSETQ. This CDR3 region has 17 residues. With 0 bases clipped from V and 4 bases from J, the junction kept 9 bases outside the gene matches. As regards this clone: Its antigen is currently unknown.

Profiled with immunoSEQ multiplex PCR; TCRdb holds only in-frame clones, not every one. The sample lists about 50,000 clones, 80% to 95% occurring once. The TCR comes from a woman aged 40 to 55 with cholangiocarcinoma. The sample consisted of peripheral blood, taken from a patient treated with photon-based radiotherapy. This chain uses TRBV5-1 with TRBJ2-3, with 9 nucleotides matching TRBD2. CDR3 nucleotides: TGCGCCAGCAGCTTGGGCGGAGCGGGGGGTACCCCAGATACGCAGTATTTT. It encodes CASSLGGAGGTPDTQYF.